This T cell receptor (beta chain) was identified during a study of blood T cell repertoires in COVID-19. The overall study: T cells, B-cell-depleted T cells, or PBMCs supplied cDNA or gDNA.

Profiled with immunoSEQ multiplex PCR; TCRdb holds only in-frame clones, not every one. In the table there are roughly 200,000 clones, around 88% of which are singletons. CDR1 and CDR2 from the germline V gene are MGHRA and YSYEKL. The CDR3 consists of 13 residues. The V and J ends lost 2 bases and 8 bases respectively, with 9 bases between them. The origin of this receptor is a man aged 35 to 55 with acute COVID-19. The sample comprised PBMCs or T cells enriched from blood (not recorded which). The rearrangement links TRBV4-1 to TRBJ1-4, with D hard to call. CDR3 bases: TGCGCCAGCAGCCAAAGAGGAGCCGAAAAACTGTTTTTT. Amino acids: CASSQRGAEKLFF.